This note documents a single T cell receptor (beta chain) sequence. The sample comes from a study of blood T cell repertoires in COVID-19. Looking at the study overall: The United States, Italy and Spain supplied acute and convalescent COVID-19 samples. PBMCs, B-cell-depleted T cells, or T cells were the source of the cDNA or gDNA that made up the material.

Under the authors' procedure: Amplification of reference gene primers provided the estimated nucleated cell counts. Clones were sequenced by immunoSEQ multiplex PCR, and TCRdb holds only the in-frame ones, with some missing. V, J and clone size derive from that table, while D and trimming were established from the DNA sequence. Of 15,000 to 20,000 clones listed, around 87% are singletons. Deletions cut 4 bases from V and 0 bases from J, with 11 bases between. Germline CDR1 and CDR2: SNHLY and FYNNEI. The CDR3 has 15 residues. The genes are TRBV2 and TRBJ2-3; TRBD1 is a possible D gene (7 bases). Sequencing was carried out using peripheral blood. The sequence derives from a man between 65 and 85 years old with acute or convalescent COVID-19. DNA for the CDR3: TGTGCCAGCAGTGGCGGGACAGCTAGCACAGATACGCAGTATTTT. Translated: CASSGGTASTDTQYF.